Included here is one T cell receptor (beta chain) sequence, with context. No antigen is known for it. The data derive from a study of T cell responses to AZD1222 COVID-19 vaccine. General study points: Among vaccine-associated CD4 TCRs, coverage spanned spike, with dominance at 160-218 and 743-854. Baseline serostatus was positive in only six or seven AZD1222 recipients.

This CDR3 has 15 amino acids. The germline CDR1 and CDR2 sequences are SGHNT and YENEEA. V was clipped by 4 bases and J by 4 bases, with 16 bases between them. Assay used: immunoSEQ multiplex PCR; TCRdb lists only in-frame clones, some missing. The data hold 110,000 or so clones, with 86% observed a single time. This clonotype originated in an adult in good health. The material was peripheral blood, obtained on day 0 of AZD1222 vaccination. The chain couples TRBV11-3 to TRBJ2-5; perhaps D is TRBD1 or TRBD2 (7 bases each). CDR3 sequence: CASSSGGGPRETQYF. The CDR3 nucleotides read TGTGCCAGCAGCTCAGGGGGGGGACCACGAGAGACCCAGTACTTC.